The next 25 T cell receptor beta chains were all read from a single sample in a study of cytomegalovirus exposure and HLA in healthy donors. In the PCR, 60 Vbeta and 13 Jbeta primers were used. The data were produced by immunoSEQ multiplex PCR, yet TCRdb's version contains in-frame clones alone and is incomplete. This table holds some 200,000 clones. Sequenced: PBMCs. The source is a young woman in good health and CMV-seropositive.

The chain couples TRBV12-5 to TRBJ1-5; tentatively, D is TRBD1 (5 bases). This CDR3 region has 16 residues. Germline-derived CDR1 and CDR2 are LGHNT and FRNRAP. Trimming took 0 bases from V and 6 from J, leaving 15 bases between them. DNA of the CDR3: TGTGCTAGTGGTTTGGTACTAGGCAGGGAGGGTCAGCCCCAGCATTTT. Its translation: CASGLVLGREGQPQHF.

The chain joins TRBV4-3 to TRBJ1-2, with 8 bases fitting TRBD1. Germline-derived CDR1 and CDR2 are LGHNA and YSLEER. Germline trimming cut 4 bases from V and 1 base from J; bases unmatched to any gene: 2. The CDR3 is made up of 14 amino acids. DNA of the CDR3: TGCGCCAGCAGCCTAGACAGGGGTAACTATGGCTACACCTTC. Protein sequence: CASSLDRGNYGYTF.

The J gene is TRBJ1-5, the V gene TRBV7-6; tentatively, D is TRBD1 (6 bases). The CDR3 extends over 15 amino acids. Trimming pared 2 bases from V and 1 base from J, leaving 9 bases between. Germline V gene lookup returns CDR1 SGHVS and CDR2 FNYEAQ. This chain's CDR3 is CASSLRGGSNQPQHF. CDR3 coding DNA: TGTGCCAGCAGCTTAAGGGGGGGGAGCAATCAGCCCCAGCATTTT.

In DNA form, the CDR3 reads TGCAGCGTTGTCATAAACAGTGGCCCTGAAGCTTTCTTT. As protein: CSVVINSGPEAFF. V usage is TRBV29-1 and J usage is TRBJ1-1; D uncertain. There are 13 residues in the CDR3. The V and J ends lost 4 bases and 6 bases respectively, with 15 bases between them. Germline loops: CDR1 SQVTM, CDR2 ANQGSEA.

V and J are TRBV15 and TRBJ2-1, with 10 bases aligning to TRBD2. Germline lookup yields CDR1 LNHNV and CDR2 YYDKDF (reference sequence). After removal of 2 bases from V and 6 bases from J, the junction contained 4 bases not matched to a gene. This CDR3 spans 15 amino acids. CDR3 sequence: CATSRLAGGLNEQFF. The CDR3 DNA reads as TGTGCCACCAGCAGATTAGCGGGGGGCCTCAATGAGCAGTTCTTC.

This chain joins TRBV10-3 and TRBJ2-3, with 7 bases fitting TRBD2. Unmatched junction bases numbered 10, after V lost 4 bases and J lost 3 bases. Germline lookup yields CDR1 ENHRY and CDR2 SYGVKD. The CDR3 consists of 16 residues. CDR3 DNA sequence: TGTGCCATCAGTGTCCGACTAGCAATTGGGACAGATACGCAGTATTTT. Its translation is CAISVRLAIGTDTQYF.

The V gene is TRBV6-6, the J gene TRBJ1-1, with 7 bases aligning to TRBD1. The germline V gene encodes CDR1 MNHNY and CDR2 SVGAGI (reference sequence). The CDR3 spans 12 residues. With V trimmed by 2 bases and J by 10 bases, 4 bases remained unmatched. The CDR3 bases are TGTGCCAGCAGTTACCGCCACAGGGGAGCTTTCTTT. Translated, it gives CASSYRHRGAFF.

The gene calls are TRBV4-1 and TRBJ1-4; D might be TRBD1 (5 bases). CDR1 and CDR2 (germline): MGHRA, YSYEKL. V was trimmed by 5 bases and J by 5 bases, leaving 12 bases between them. This CDR3 is 14 amino acids long. As DNA, the CDR3 is TGCGCCAGCAGCGCCCGGAGGGGAAATGAAAAACTGTTTTTT. This encodes CASSARRGNEKLFF.

The gene calls are TRBV29-1 and TRBJ2-1; no clear D gene. V was pared by 7 bases and J by 4 bases, with 11 bases between. The CDR3 contains 12 residues. Germline V CDR1 and CDR2: SQVTM, ANQGSEA. Written as DNA, the CDR3 is TGCAGCGCTGGGCCACAATACAATGAGCAGTTCTTC. Protein: CSAGPQYNEQFF.

The CDR3 DNA sequence: TGTGCCTGGAGAGTCCCAGGTTCAGATACGCAGTATTTT. Its translation: CAWRVPGSDTQYF. The chain employs TRBV30 and TRBJ2-3; no firm D call. Germline V gene data show CDR1 as GTSNPN and CDR2 as SVGIG (reference sequence). This CDR3 is 13 amino acids long. V was shortened by 3 bases and J by 4 bases, with 11 bases between the two germline ends.

The chain couples TRBV9 to TRBJ1-1, with 8 bases aligning to TRBD1. Germline V CDR1 and CDR2: SGDLS, YYNGEE. This CDR3 spans 12 amino acids. The V and J ends lost 4 bases and 10 bases, in that order; junction bases with no gene match: 6. This chain's CDR3 is CASSTGGGIAFF. For the CDR3, the DNA is TGTGCCAGCAGCACAGGGGGAGGTATAGCTTTCTTT.

The chain joins TRBV11-3 to TRBJ1-2, with 7 bases matching TRBD1. CDR3 length: 14 amino acids. V lost 2 bases and J lost 0; bases outside the gene matches: 0. Looked up from germline, CDR1 is SGHNT and CDR2 is YENEEA. The CDR3, as DNA: TGTGCCAGCAGCTTACAGGGGGCTAACTATGGCTACACCTTC. Its protein is CASSLQGANYGYTF.

The genes are TRBV30 and TRBJ2-1; tentatively, D is TRBD2 (7 bases). The CDR3 covers 16 residues. Germline V gene sequence: CDR1 GTSNPN, CDR2 SVGIG (reference sequence). V gave up 8 bases and J gave up 0 bases, with 20 bases separating them. CDR3 DNA sequence: TGTGCCGGAATGGGGGGGCCGAAAAGCTCCTACAATGAGCAGTTCTTC. Protein product: CAGMGGPKSSYNEQFF.

The J gene is TRBJ1-4, the V gene TRBV6-5; no clear D gene. The CDR3 length is 13 residues. CDR1 and CDR2 from the germline V gene are MNHEY and SVGAGI. Trimming shortened V by 6 bases and J by 0 bases, and 5 bases separated the two germline ends. CDR3 coding DNA: TGTGCCAGCAGGCGGCCAACTAATGAAAAACTGTTTTTT. It codes for CASRRPTNEKLFF.

This chain uses TRBV7-3 with TRBJ2-2; no reliable D call. The CDR3 is made up of 18 amino acids. Trimming removed 1 base from V and 0 bases from J, with 15 bases in between. Germline assignment: CDR1 SGHTA and CDR2 FQGTGA. CDR3 in DNA: TGTGCCAGCAGCTTAAGACTTAGCTTACAAACGAACACCGGGGAGCTGTTTTTT. Encoded protein: CASSLRLSLQTNTGELFF.

This chain connects TRBV19 to TRBJ2-2; 7 bases are a match to TRBD1. The CDR3 spans 15 residues. Looked up from germline, CDR1 is LNHDA and CDR2 is SQIVND (reference sequence). V lost 7 bases and J lost 6; bases outside the gene matches: 11. CDR3 sequence (DNA): TGTGCCAGTACAACTTTTGGGACAGAGGCCGGGGAGCTGTTTTTT. Translating gives CASTTFGTEAGELFF.

The chain employs TRBV5-4 and TRBJ1-2; 8 positions match TRBD1. Germline-derived CDR1 and CDR2 are SGHNT and YYREEE (reference sequence). CDR3 size: 14 residues. Losses at the gene ends were 4 bases for V and 5 bases for J; bases not matched to a gene: 7. CDR3 residues: CASSPDREWYGYTF. As DNA, the CDR3 is TGTGCCAGCAGCCCGGACAGGGAGTGGTATGGCTACACCTTC. The variable domain in full, completed from reference TRBV5-4 and TRBJ1-2, reads ETGVTQSPTHLIKTRGQQVTLRCSSQSGHNTVSWYQQALGQGPQFIFQYYREEENGRGNFPPRFSGLQFPNYSSELNVNALELDDSALYLCASSPDREWYGYTFGSGTRLTVV.

The chain links TRBV30 to TRBJ1-5, with D possibly matching TRBD1 (6 bases). V gave up 1 base and J gave up 2 bases, with 15 bases separating them. Germline V CDR1 and CDR2: GTSNPN, SVGIG (reference sequence). The CDR3 is 16 amino acids. The CDR3 region is CAWSARTALGNQPQHF. For the CDR3, the DNA is TGTGCCTGGAGTGCAAGGACAGCTCTTGGCAATCAGCCCCAGCATTTT.

The chain links TRBV6-5 to TRBJ2-1, with 7 bases matching TRBD2. The CDR3 spans 15 residues. Germline values: CDR1 MNHEY, CDR2 SVGAGI. The trim removed 6 bases at V and 6 bases at J, leaving 11 bases unmatched. CDR3 protein: CASRTGTTLGNEQFF. Written as DNA, the CDR3 is TGTGCCAGCAGGACCGGGACTACCCTTGGCAATGAGCAGTTCTTC.

The chain combines TRBV7-6 with TRBJ2-1; TRBD2 is a possible D gene (5 bases). Germline CDR1 reads SGHVS; CDR2 reads FNYEAQ. CDR3 length: 16 amino acids. The V gene lost 5 bases and the J gene lost 0 bases, with 14 bases spanning the gap. In nucleotides, the CDR3 is TGTGCCAGCAGCCCCCAGCGGATACGCTCCTACAATGAGCAGTTCTTC. Amino acids: CASSPQRIRSYNEQFF. The entire variable domain, with the rest obtained from reference TRBV7-6 and TRBJ2-1, is as follows: GAGVSQSPRYKVTKRGQDVALRCDPISGHVSLYWYRQALGQGPEFLTYFNYEAQQDKSGLPNDRFSAERPEGSISTLTIQRTEQRDSAMYRCASSPQRIRSYNEQFFGPGTRLTVL.

The genes are TRBV7-2 and TRBJ2-1; 8 bases line up with TRBD2. V trimming: 5 bases; J trimming: 7 bases; junction bases outside the gene matches: 7. Germline V gene data show CDR1 as SGHTA and CDR2 as FQGNSA. CDR3 length: 14 residues. The CDR3 DNA reads as TGTGCCAGCAGCCGGACGACTAGCGTGAATGAGCAGTTCTTC. It specifies CASSRTTSVNEQFF.

The V gene is TRBV30, the J gene TRBJ2-3; D may be TRBD1 (6 bases). The V gene lost 4 bases and the J gene lost 6 bases, with 20 bases spanning the gap. Germline V gene sequence: CDR1 GTSNPN, CDR2 SVGIG (reference sequence). There are 15 residues in the CDR3. The CDR3 DNA reads TGTGCCTGGACCCTAGGACAGCCCCGAGGGGATACGCAGTATTTT. Translated: CAWTLGQPRGDTQYF.

The chain combines TRBV5-4 with TRBJ2-7; 7 bases match TRBD2. J lost 5 bases, V lost 0 bases, and 2 bases had no gene match. The V gene's germline CDR1 is SGHNT and CDR2 YYREEE (reference sequence). This CDR3 comprises 13 residues. CDR3 DNA: TGTGCCAGCAGCTTGGCGGGAGGCAACGAGCAGTACTTC. This codes for CASSLAGGNEQYF.

The chain combines TRBV7-2 with TRBJ2-6; TRBD1 might be the D (5 bases). V shed 5 bases and J shed 0 bases, with 8 bases lying between them. The germline V gene encodes CDR1 SGHTA and CDR2 FQGNSA. The CDR3 runs to 15 residues. The CDR3 loop reads CASSEQVSGANVLTF. The CDR3 nucleotides are TGTGCCAGCAGCGAACAGGTCTCTGGGGCCAACGTCCTGACTTTC.

The J gene is TRBJ1-5, the V gene TRBV6-1; possibly TRBD1 for D (5 bases). CDR1 MNHNS and CDR2 SASEGT come from the germline V gene. V lost 5 bases to trimming and J lost 3 bases, with 8 bases between them. This CDR3 spans 13 amino acids. The CDR3 DNA reads TGTGCCAGCAGTAGGGGATCCAATCAGCCCCAGCATTTT. This sequence encodes CASSRGSNQPQHF.